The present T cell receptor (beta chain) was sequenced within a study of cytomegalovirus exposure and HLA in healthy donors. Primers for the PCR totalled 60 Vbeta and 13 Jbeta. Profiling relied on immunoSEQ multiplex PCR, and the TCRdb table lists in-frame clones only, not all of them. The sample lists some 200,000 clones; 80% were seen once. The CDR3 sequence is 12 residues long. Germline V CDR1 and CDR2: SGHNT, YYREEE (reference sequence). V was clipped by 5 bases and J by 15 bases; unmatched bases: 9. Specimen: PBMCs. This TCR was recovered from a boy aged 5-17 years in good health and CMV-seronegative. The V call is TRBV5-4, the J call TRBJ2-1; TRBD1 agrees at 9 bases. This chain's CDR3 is CASSFTGTGLFF. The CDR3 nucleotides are TGTGCCAGCAGTTTCACCGGGACAGGGCTGTTCTTC.